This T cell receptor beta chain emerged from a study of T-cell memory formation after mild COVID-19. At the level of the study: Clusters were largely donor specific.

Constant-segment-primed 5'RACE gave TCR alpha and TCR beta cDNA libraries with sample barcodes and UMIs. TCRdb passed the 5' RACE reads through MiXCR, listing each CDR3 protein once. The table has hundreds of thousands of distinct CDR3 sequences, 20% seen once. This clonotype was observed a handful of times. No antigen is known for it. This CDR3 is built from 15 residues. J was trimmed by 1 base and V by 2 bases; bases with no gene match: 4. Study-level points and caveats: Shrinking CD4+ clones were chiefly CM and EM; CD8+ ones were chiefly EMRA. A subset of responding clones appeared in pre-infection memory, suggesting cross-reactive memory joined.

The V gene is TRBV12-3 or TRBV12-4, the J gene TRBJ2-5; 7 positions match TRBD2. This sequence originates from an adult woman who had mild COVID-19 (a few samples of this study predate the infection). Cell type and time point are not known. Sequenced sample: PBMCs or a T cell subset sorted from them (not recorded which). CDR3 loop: CASSLMRGTQETQYF. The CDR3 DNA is TGTGCCAGCAGTTTAATGCGGGGGACCCAAGAGACCCAGTACTTC.